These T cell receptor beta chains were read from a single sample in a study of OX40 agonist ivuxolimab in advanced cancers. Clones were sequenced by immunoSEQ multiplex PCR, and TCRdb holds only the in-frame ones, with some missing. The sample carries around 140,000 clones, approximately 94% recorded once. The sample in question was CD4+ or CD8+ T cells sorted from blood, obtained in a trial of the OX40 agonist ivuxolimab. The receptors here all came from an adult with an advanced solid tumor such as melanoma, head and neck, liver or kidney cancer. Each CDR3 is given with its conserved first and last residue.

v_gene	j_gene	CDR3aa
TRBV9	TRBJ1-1	CASSVSSNRVGTEAFF
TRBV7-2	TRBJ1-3	CASSLEPAGNTIYF
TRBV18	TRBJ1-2	CASSPLGQDAYGYTF
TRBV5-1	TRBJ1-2	CASSPGTGRGYTF
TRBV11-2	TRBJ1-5	CASSLGILGQPQHF
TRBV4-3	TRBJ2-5	CASSQNPAGGIKETQYF
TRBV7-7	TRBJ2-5	CASSFSHRGPETQYF
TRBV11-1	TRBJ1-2	CASSPSDRGRGRDTF
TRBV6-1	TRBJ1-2	CASSDRGYGYTF
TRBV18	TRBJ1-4	CASSPGATNEKLFF
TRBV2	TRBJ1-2	CASSEEYGYTF
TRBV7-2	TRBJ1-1	CASSLSPKGTEAFF
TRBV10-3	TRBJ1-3	CAISEDYGGATGNTIYF
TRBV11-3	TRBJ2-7	CASSFPPRGSYEQYF
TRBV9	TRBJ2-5	CASSVAGDQETQYF
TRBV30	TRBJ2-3	CAWSQGSLTDTQYF
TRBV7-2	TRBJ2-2	CASSLVGGRRSGELFF
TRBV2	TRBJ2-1	CASRGLAANNEQFF
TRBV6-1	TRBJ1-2	CASRFGQGLSSGYTF
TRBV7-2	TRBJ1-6	CASSLDSYNSPLHF
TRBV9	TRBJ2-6	CASSVGDSGANVLTF
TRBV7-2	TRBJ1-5	CASSFRGGNQPQHF
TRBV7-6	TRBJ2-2	CASSLARPGGSTGELFF
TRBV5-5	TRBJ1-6	CASSLGPGQMNSPLHF
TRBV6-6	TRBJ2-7	CASSPWGQVLWEQYF
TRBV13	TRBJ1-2	CASSFQGNGYTF
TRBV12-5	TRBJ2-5	CASGLSMTGSETQYF
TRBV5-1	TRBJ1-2	CASSGSGQNYGYTF
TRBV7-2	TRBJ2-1	CASSFSSGRVNEQFF
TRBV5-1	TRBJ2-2	CASSLVASGELFF
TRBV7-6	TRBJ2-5	CASSPRTQRETQYF
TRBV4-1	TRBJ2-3	CASSQDHPGGVTDTQYF
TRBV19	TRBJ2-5	CASSIRDRGQETQYF
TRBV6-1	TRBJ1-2	CASSEINFVRREPNYGYTF
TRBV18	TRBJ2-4	CASSVGIEGIQYF
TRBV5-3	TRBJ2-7	CARSRLATRKYEQYF
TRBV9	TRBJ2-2	CASSVAGRANTGELFF
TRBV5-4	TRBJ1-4	CASSLDPGEKLFF
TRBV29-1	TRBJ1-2	CSVDEALGGGYTF
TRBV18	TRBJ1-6	CASSSGQATNSPLHF
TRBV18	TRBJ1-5	CASSPRQGIEQPQHF
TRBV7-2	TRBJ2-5	CASSAPYQETQYF
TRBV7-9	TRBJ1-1	CASSLVFGTEAFF
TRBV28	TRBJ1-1	CASSLGGQAFF
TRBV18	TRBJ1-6	CASSPPPGPNSPLHF
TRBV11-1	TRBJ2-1	CASSFTRFGYNEQFF
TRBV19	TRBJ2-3	CASSSREYDTDTQYF
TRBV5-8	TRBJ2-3	CASSLGQYTDTQYF
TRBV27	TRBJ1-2	CASTPWGGGTGKGYTF